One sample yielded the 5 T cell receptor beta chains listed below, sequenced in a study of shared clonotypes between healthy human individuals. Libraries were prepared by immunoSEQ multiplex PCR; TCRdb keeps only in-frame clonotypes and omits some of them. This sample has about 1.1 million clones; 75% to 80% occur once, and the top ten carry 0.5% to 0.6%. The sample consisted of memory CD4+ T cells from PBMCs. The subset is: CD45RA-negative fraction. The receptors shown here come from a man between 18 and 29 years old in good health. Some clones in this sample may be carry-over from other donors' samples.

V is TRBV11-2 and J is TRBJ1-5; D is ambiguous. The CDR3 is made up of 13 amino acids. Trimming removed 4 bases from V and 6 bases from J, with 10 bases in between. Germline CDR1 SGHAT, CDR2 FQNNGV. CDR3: CASSSNQPQPQHF. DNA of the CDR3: TGTGCCAGCAGCTCGAATCAACCTCAGCCCCAGCATTTT. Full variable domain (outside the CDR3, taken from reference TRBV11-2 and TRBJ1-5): EAGVAQSPRYKIIEKRQSVAFWCNPISGHATLYWYQQILGQGPKLLIQFQNNGVVDDSQLPKDRFSAERLKGVDSTLKIQPAKLEDSAVYLCASSSNQPQPQHFGDGTRLSIL.

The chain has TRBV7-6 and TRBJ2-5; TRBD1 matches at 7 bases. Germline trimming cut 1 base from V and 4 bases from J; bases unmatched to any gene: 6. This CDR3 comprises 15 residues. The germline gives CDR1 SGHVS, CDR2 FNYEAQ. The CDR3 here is CASSLVHRGSETQYF. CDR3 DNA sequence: TGTGCCAGCAGCTTAGTGCACAGGGGCTCAGAGACCCAGTACTTC.

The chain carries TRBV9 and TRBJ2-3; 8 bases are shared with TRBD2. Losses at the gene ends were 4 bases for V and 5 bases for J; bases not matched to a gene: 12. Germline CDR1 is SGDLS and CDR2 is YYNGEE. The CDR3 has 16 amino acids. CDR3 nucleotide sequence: TGTGCCAGCAGCCTTAAGGGAGCGGGAGATGGAGATACGCAGTATTTT. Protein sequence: CASSLKGAGDGDTQYF. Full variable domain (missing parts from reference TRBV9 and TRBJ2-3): DSGVTQTPKHLITATGQRVTLRCSPRSGDLSVYWYQQSLDQGLQFLIQYYNGEERAKGNILERFSAQQFPDLHSELNLSSLELGDSALYFCASSLKGAGDGDTQYFGPGTRLTVL.

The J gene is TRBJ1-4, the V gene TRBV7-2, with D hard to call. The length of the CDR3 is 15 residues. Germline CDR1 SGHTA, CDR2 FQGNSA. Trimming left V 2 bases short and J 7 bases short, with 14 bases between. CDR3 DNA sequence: TGTGCCAGCAGCTTATATCCAGGACTCAGTGAAAAACTGTTTTTT. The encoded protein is CASSLYPGLSEKLFF.

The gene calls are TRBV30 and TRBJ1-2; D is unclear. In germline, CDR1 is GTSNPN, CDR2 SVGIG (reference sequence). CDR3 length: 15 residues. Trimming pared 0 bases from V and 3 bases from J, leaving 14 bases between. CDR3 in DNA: TGTGCCTGGAGTGTAAGGTGGCAGGCTGACTATGGCTACACCTTC. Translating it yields CAWSVRWQADYGYTF. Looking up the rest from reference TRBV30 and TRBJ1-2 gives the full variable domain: SQTIHQWPATLVQPVGSPLSLECTVEGTSNPNLYWYRQAAGRGLQLLFYSVGIGQISSEVPQNLSASRPQDRQFILSSKKLLLSDSGFYLCAWSVRWQADYGYTFGSGTRLTVV.